This TCR beta chain emerged from a study of T cells in Graves' hyperthyroidism and ophthalmopathy. Background on the study: Specimen type is peripheral blood, collected at initial diagnosis prior to any treatment.

Amplification of TCR beta CDR3 regions was performed using RNA transcripts as template. First-round RT-PCR targeting the TCR CDR3 was performed with the HTBI primer set. From the multiplex PCR reads, TCRdb called clonotypes with MiXCR, one entry per CDR3 protein. This repertoire shows about 640,000 distinct CDR3 sequences, around 21% found once; its top ten account for more than 30%. This clonotype was seen many times. The germline CDR1 and CDR2 sequences are SGHTA and FQGNSA. V was clipped by 0 bases and J by 6 bases, with 2 bases between them. This CDR3 comprises 11 residues. The gene calls are TRBV7-2 and TRBJ2-5; no clear D gene. The sequenced sample was blood. The clonotype originates from a man in his thirties or forties with Graves' ophthalmopathy. Here the CDR3 DNA reads TGTGCCAGCAGCTTAGCTCAGACCCAGTACTTC. This sequence encodes CASSLAQTQYF.